These T cell receptor beta chains were read from a single sample in a study of blood T cells in healthy people across ages. TCRdb called the 5' RACE reads again in MiXCR, with one record for every CDR3 protein. The sample holds about 1.6 million distinct CDR3 sequences; about 31% are singletons and the top ten take about 11%. Sequencing used blood. All receptors derive from a woman aged 25 to 39 in good health. Each CDR3 is given with its conserved first and last residue. D genes are given only for firm matches. For some rows the clone size is stated as once, few or many, or as a class when expanded; others skip it.

j_call,clone_size,d_call,v_call,cdr3_nt,cdr3_aa
TRBJ2-7,few,TRBD2,TRBV20-1,TGCAGTGCCCTCGAGAGCCCTTCGGGACTAGCGGGGAGGATCTACGAGCAGTACTTC,CSALESPSGLAGRIYEQYF
TRBJ2-1,-,TRBD2,TRBV7-3,TGTGCCAGCAGCACTCGGGGGAGTAGCGGGAGTTACAATGAGCAGTTCTTC,CASSTRGSSGSYNEQFF
TRBJ1-2,-,-,TRBV28,TGTGCCAGCAGTTTACCGGGCATCCTTAACTATGGCTACACCTTC,CASSLPGILNYGYTF
TRBJ2-3,-,-,TRBV20-1,TGCAGTGCTCCCCGGGCGGGGTTCGCAGATACGCAGTATTTT,CSAPRAGFADTQYF
TRBJ2-3,few,TRBD2,TRBV4-1,TGCGCCAGCAGCACCCGCGGGGGGTGGGCAGATACGCAGTATTTT,CASSTRGGWADTQYF
TRBJ2-3,-,-,TRBV7-9,TGTGCCAGCAAGAGGCCCCTTGGCACAGATACGCAGTATTTT,CASKRPLGTDTQYF
TRBJ2-7,few,TRBD2,TRBV20-1,TGCAGTGCTCCTGACCGCCCTAGCGGGAGGGTCTACGAGCAGTACTTC,CSAPDRPSGRVYEQYF
TRBJ1-2,-,-,TRBV20-1,TGCAGTGCTAGATTTAACCCCGGCTATGGCTACACCTTC,CSARFNPGYGYTF
TRBJ2-5,few,TRBD1,TRBV2,TGTGCCAGCAAAGAGGACAGGGGGCGTGAGACCCAGTACTTC,CASKEDRGRETQYF
TRBJ1-5,-,-,TRBV5-5,TGTGCCAGCAGCTTGGTTTGGAGCAATCAGCCCCAGCATTTT,CASSLVWSNQPQHF
TRBJ2-1,few,-,TRBV27,TGTGCCAGCAGTTTATCGGGGATTAGCGCCTACAATGAGCAGTTCTTC,CASSLSGISAYNEQFF
TRBJ2-7,few,-,TRBV5-1,TGCGCCAGCAGCTTGCGGCTTCCAGGATACTACGAGCAGTACTTC,CASSLRLPGYYEQYF
TRBJ2-1,-,TRBD2,TRBV27,TGTGCCAGCATTCTAGGGACTAGCGGGAGGGTGGATGAGCAGTTCTTC,CASILGTSGRVDEQFF
TRBJ1-1,-,-,TRBV4-1,TGCGCCAGCAGCCAAGAGTGGGTAGAGACAGAGGAATTGAACACTGAAGCTTTCTTT,CASSQEWVETEELNTEAFF
TRBJ2-7,once,-,TRBV2,TGTGCCAGCAGTGAAGACGTCTGGCACGAGCAGTACTTC,CASSEDVWHEQYF
TRBJ2-4,once,-,TRBV6-5,TGTGCCAGCAGAACCGGGCCCCAGGCCAAGGAGCAGTACTTC,CASRTGPQAKEQYF
TRBJ2-3,few,TRBD2,TRBV12-3/TRBV12-4,TGTGCCAGCAACTCGTGGGGAGCGGGGAGCACAGATACGCAGTATTTT,CASNSWGAGSTDTQYF
TRBJ2-7,few,-,TRBV6-5,TGTGCCAGCAGAGCGTTAGGGCAGAACTACGAGCAGTACTTC,CASRALGQNYEQYF
TRBJ2-7,-,-,TRBV30,TGTGCCTGGAGTGCGACAGGAGTGAAGTACTTC,CAWSATGVKYF
TRBJ2-5,many,-,TRBV10-3,TGTGCCATCAGCCCGGGACTCCGAAGAGGGGAGACCCAGTACTTC,CAISPGLRRGETQYF
TRBJ2-7,many,-,TRBV18,TGTGCCAGCTCACCCCGCGCGGACCGCTACGAGCAGTACTTC,CASSPRADRYEQYF
TRBJ2-2,-,-,TRBV7-9,TGTGCCAGCAGCCTCTCGATTTATGAGAGGGCCGGGGAGCTGTTTTTT,CASSLSIYERAGELFF
TRBJ1-2,few,-,TRBV27,TGTGCCAGCAGTTTATTCGGCGGCGGCTCTAACTATGGCTACACCTTC,CASSLFGGGSNYGYTF
TRBJ2-5,few,-,TRBV6-2/TRBV6-3,TGTGCCAGTTCGACTGGGGTAACGGGAGAGACCCAGTACTTC,CASSTGVTGETQYF
TRBJ1-2,-,-,TRBV20-1,TGCAGTGCACCGTTACAGGGTTACTATGGCTACACCTTC,CSAPLQGYYGYTF
TRBJ2-5,-,-,TRBV2,TGTGCCAGCAGTGAACGGGGGAGGCAACAAGAGACCCAGTACTTC,CASSERGRQQETQYF
TRBJ2-1,few,TRBD2,TRBV5-1,TGCGCCAGCAGCTCCCGTCGGGGGAGCACTAGCGATGAGCAGTTCTTC,CASSSRRGSTSDEQFF
TRBJ2-1,few,TRBD2,TRBV3-1,TGTGCCAGCAGCCGAAACCCCCGGGCGGGAGGATTTAATGAGCAGTTCTTC,CASSRNPRAGGFNEQFF
TRBJ2-7,few,-,TRBV21-1,TGTGCCAGCAGCAACAGGACAGAAAGCTCCTACGAGCAGTACTTC,CASSNRTESSYEQYF
TRBJ2-7,-,TRBD2,TRBV28,TGTGCCAGCAGGTTCGGGACTAGCGGGAAGGGAACCTACGAGCAGTACTTC,CASRFGTSGKGTYEQYF
TRBJ2-1,-,-,TRBV7-9,TGTGCCAGCAGCTTAAACCTATTCCATGAGCAGTTCTTC,CASSLNLFHEQFF
TRBJ2-3,-,TRBD2,TRBV20-1,TGCAGTGCTAGGGATACTAGCGGGGGCACACCATACACAGATACGCAGTATTTT,CSARDTSGGTPYTDTQYF
TRBJ2-7,many,-,TRBV7-9,TGTGCCAGCAGTAATGACGGAGTGGGTATGGAGCAGTACTTC,CASSNDGVGMEQYF
TRBJ1-1,-,-,TRBV18,TGTGCCAGCTCAATTCGACACGAAAGTGAAGCTTTCTTT,CASSIRHESEAFF
TRBJ1-2,-,TRBD1,TRBV25-1,TGTGCCAGCAGTGAATCGGGACAGGGGAAGTCTGGCTACACCTTC,CASSESGQGKSGYTF
TRBJ2-3,few,-,TRBV7-9,TGTGCCGGGCGGGTACTAGGCACAGATACGCAGTATTTT,CAGRVLGTDTQYF
TRBJ2-7,-,-,TRBV6-2/TRBV6-3,TGTGCCAGCAGTTACTCGCCAGGGGTATACGAGCAGTACTTC,CASSYSPGVYEQYF
TRBJ2-1,many,-,TRBV3-1,TGTGCCAGCAGCCAAGATAATGGGGGTAGTGAGCAGTTCTTC,CASSQDNGGSEQFF
TRBJ2-7,few,TRBD2,TRBV18,TGTGCCAGCTCACCACGAGGGCGGGAGGGTGCGGACGAGCAGTACTTC,CASSPRGREGADEQYF
TRBJ1-2,-,-,TRBV3-1,TGTGCCAGCAGCCAAGGTACAATATATGGCTACACCTTC,CASSQGTIYGYTF
TRBJ2-5,-,-,TRBV2,TGTGCCAGTCTACTAGGGCGGACCAGGGAGACCCAGTACTTC,CASLLGRTRETQYF
TRBJ2-1,-,TRBD1,TRBV20-1,TGCAGTGCAAGGACAGGAATCTACAATGAGCAGTTCTTC,CSARTGIYNEQFF
TRBJ2-5,-,TRBD2,TRBV13,TGTGCCAGCAGCCCTAGCCTAACTCGAGGGACTAGCGGGAGGGCCTCAGAGACCCAGTACTTC,CASSPSLTRGTSGRASETQYF
TRBJ2-7,few,-,TRBV28,TGTGCCAGCAGGGGTGTTGGAGGGCACTACGAGCAGTACTTC,CASRGVGGHYEQYF
TRBJ2-1,few,TRBD2,TRBV20-1,TGCAGTGCTAGAGGGTCCAGCGGGGAACCCGGCAATGAGCAGTTCTTC,CSARGSSGEPGNEQFF
TRBJ1-6,-,-,TRBV5-1,TGCGCCAGCAGCCCCCTTGGGGGGCTGTTTGAGAATTCACCTCTCCACTTT,CASSPLGGLFENSPLHF
TRBJ2-7,-,-,TRBV18,TGTGCCAGCTCACCAGTCTATGGTCAGAGCTCCTACGAGCAGTACTTC,CASSPVYGQSSYEQYF
TRBJ1-2,-,-,TRBV5-1,TGCGCCAGCAGCTTGGATTCCGGGGGGCTAAAAGGCGACACCTTC,CASSLDSGGLKGDTF
TRBJ2-7,-,TRBD2,TRBV6-1,TGTGCCAGCAGTGTAGCGGGAGGCCCGAGCTCCTACGAGCAGTACTTC,CASSVAGGPSSYEQYF
TRBJ2-3,-,TRBD1,TRBV5-1,TGCGCCAGCAGCTTGGCGGGACAGCGAGATACGCGGTATTTT,CASSLAGQRDTRYF
TRBJ2-1,-,-,TRBV20-1,TGCAGTGCTAGAGAGTGGTTGGACCAGTTACAGAATGAGCAGTTCTTC,CSAREWLDQLQNEQFF
TRBJ1-6,few,TRBD1,TRBV27,TGTGCCACCCGCTCTCGGACAGGGGTAAATTCACCCCTCCACTTT,CATRSRTGVNSPLHF
TRBJ2-4,-,TRBD1,TRBV3-1,TGTGCCAGCAGCCCCGGGACAGGGGGCAAGGTGTCGGCCAAAAACATTCAGTACTTC,CASSPGTGGKVSAKNIQYF